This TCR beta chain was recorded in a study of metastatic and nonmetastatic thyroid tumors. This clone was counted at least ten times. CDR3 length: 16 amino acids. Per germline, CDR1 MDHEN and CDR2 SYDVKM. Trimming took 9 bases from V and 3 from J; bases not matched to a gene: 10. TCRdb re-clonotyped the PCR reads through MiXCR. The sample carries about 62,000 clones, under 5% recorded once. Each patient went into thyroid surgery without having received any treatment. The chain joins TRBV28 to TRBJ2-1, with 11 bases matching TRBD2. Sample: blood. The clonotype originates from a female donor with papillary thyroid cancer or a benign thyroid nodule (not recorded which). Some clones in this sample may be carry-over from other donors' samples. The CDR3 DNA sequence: TGTGCCAGTCTCTCTAGCGGGAGGCCGCACTACAATGAGCAGTTCTTC. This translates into CASLSSGRPHYNEQFF.